These T cell receptor beta chains were read from a single sample in a study of blood T cell repertoires in COVID-19. Profiling relied on immunoSEQ multiplex PCR, and the TCRdb table lists in-frame clones only, not all of them. The sample lists around 150,000 clones; 76% were seen once. Source material: peripheral blood. The receptors were gathered from an elderly woman with active or convalescent COVID-19. The CDR3 runs from the conserved cysteine through the conserved F or W. D genes are given only for firm matches. Clone size is shown for a subset of rows, as once, few, many or a class of expanded clone.

d_gene: -; j_gene: TRBJ2-1; abundance: -; len: 16; v_gene: TRBV13; CDR3aa: CASSLNTGSLNNEQFF; CDR3nt: TGTGCCAGCAGCTTAAACACAGGAAGCCTCAACAATGAGCAGTTCTTC
d_gene: -; j_gene: TRBJ2-5; abundance: -; len: 15; v_gene: TRBV18; CDR3aa: CASSRVTQQQETQYF; CDR3nt: TGTGCCAGCTCACGAGTTACCCAACAGCAAGAGACCCAGTACTTC
d_gene: -; j_gene: TRBJ1-6; abundance: -; len: 12; v_gene: TRBV6-2/TRBV6-3; CDR3aa: CASSPGLRDVHF; CDR3nt: TGTGCCAGCAGCCCCGGACTGCGGGATGTCCACTTT
d_gene: -; j_gene: TRBJ2-3; abundance: -; len: 17; v_gene: TRBV5-4; CDR3aa: CASSAPPGDSSTDTQYF; CDR3nt: TGTGCCAGCAGCGCCCCCCCGGGGGATTCTAGCACAGATACGCAGTATTTT
d_gene: -; j_gene: TRBJ1-3; abundance: -; len: 15; v_gene: TRBV2; CDR3aa: CASSGQDLSVNTIYF; CDR3nt: TGTGCCAGCAGTGGACAGGACCTTTCAGTCAACACCATATATTTT
d_gene: TRBD1; j_gene: TRBJ1-1; abundance: few; len: 15; v_gene: TRBV15; CDR3aa: CATSRPGQGNTEAFF; CDR3nt: TGTGCCACCAGCAGGCCGGGACAGGGGAACACTGAAGCTTTCTTT
d_gene: TRBD1; j_gene: TRBJ1-4; abundance: few; len: 16; v_gene: TRBV7-2; CDR3aa: CASSLKAWDRNEKLFF; CDR3nt: TGTGCCAGCAGCTTAAAGGCCTGGGACAGGAATGAAAAACTGTTTTTT
d_gene: -; j_gene: TRBJ2-1; abundance: -; len: 14; v_gene: TRBV18; CDR3aa: CASSQTGQNNEQFF; CDR3nt: TGTGCCAGCTCACAAACGGGACAAAACAATGAGCAGTTCTTC
d_gene: -; j_gene: TRBJ2-1; abundance: -; len: 15; v_gene: TRBV14; CDR3aa: CASSQVRQVYNEQFF; CDR3nt: TGTGCCAGCAGCCAAGTTCGACAGGTATACAATGAGCAGTTCTTC
d_gene: -; j_gene: TRBJ1-1; abundance: few; len: 12; v_gene: TRBV19; CDR3aa: CASSTILAEAFF; CDR3nt: TGTGCCAGTAGCACAATCCTAGCTGAAGCTTTCTTT
d_gene: -; j_gene: TRBJ1-5; abundance: -; len: 13; v_gene: TRBV11-2; CDR3aa: CASSSTENQPQHF; CDR3nt: TGTGCCAGCAGCTCGACAGAGAATCAGCCCCAGCATTTT
d_gene: -; j_gene: TRBJ1-2; abundance: -; len: 15; v_gene: TRBV7-9; CDR3aa: CASSLAAGLVYGYTF; CDR3nt: TGTGCCAGCAGCTTAGCAGCAGGGTTGGTCTATGGCTACACCTTC
d_gene: TRBD1; j_gene: TRBJ1-2; abundance: -; len: 16; v_gene: TRBV7-8; CDR3aa: CASSFRTGSSVAGYTF; CDR3nt: TGTGCCAGCAGTTTCCGGACAGGATCTTCGGTTGCCGGCTACACCTTC
d_gene: -; j_gene: TRBJ1-2; abundance: -; len: 15; v_gene: TRBV7-6; CDR3aa: CASSSILGAKDGYTF; CDR3nt: TGTGCCAGCAGCTCAATCTTGGGGGCGAAGGATGGCTACACCTTC
d_gene: -; j_gene: TRBJ2-6; abundance: -; len: 15; v_gene: TRBV6-5; CDR3aa: CASSPGGTGANVLTF; CDR3nt: TGTGCCAGCAGTCCAGGTGGAACTGGGGCCAACGTCCTGACTTTC
d_gene: -; j_gene: TRBJ2-3; abundance: -; len: 14; v_gene: TRBV5-4; CDR3aa: CASTKQGPTDTQYF; CDR3nt: TGTGCCAGCACAAAACAGGGACCCACAGATACGCAGTATTTT
d_gene: -; j_gene: TRBJ1-6; abundance: -; len: 15; v_gene: TRBV6-5; CDR3aa: CASSYSKAGDSPLHF; CDR3nt: TGTGCCAGCAGTTACTCGAAGGCAGGGGATTCACCCCTCCACTTT
d_gene: TRBD1; j_gene: TRBJ2-7; abundance: -; len: 15; v_gene: TRBV5-5; CDR3aa: CASSLWTGEGYEQYF; CDR3nt: TGTGCCAGCAGCTTATGGACAGGGGAAGGATACGAGCAGTACTTC
d_gene: -; j_gene: TRBJ1-4; abundance: -; len: 16; v_gene: TRBV28; CDR3aa: CASLLGGWVSNEKLFF; CDR3nt: TGTGCCAGCCTGTTGGGGGGGTGGGTTTCGAATGAAAAACTGTTTTTT
d_gene: -; j_gene: TRBJ2-7; abundance: -; len: 15; v_gene: TRBV6-6; CDR3aa: CASSYFSEGTYEQYF; CDR3nt: TGTGCCAGCAGTTACTTCAGCGAAGGTACCTACGAGCAGTACTTC
d_gene: TRBD2; j_gene: TRBJ2-3; abundance: once; len: 16; v_gene: TRBV5-1; CDR3aa: CASSVLTSGSTDTQYF; CDR3nt: TGCGCCAGCAGCGTCCTGACTAGCGGGAGCACAGATACGCAGTATTTT
d_gene: TRBD2; j_gene: TRBJ2-7; abundance: -; len: 14; v_gene: TRBV28; CDR3aa: CASSWEGPAYEQYF; CDR3nt: TGTGCCAGCAGTTGGGAGGGCCCGGCCTACGAGCAGTACTTC
d_gene: TRBD1; j_gene: TRBJ2-2; abundance: few; len: 15; v_gene: TRBV4-3; CDR3aa: CASSRGQANTGELFF; CDR3nt: TGCGCCAGCAGCCGTGGACAGGCCAACACCGGGGAGCTGTTTTTT
d_gene: -; j_gene: TRBJ2-6; abundance: -; len: 16; v_gene: TRBV3-1/TRBV3-2; CDR3aa: CASTKGGATGANVLTF; CDR3nt: TGTGCCAGCACCAAAGGCGGGGCTACTGGGGCCAACGTCCTGACTTTC
d_gene: -; j_gene: TRBJ2-2; abundance: -; len: 14; v_gene: TRBV28; CDR3aa: CASSFPLGAGELFF; CDR3nt: TGTGCCAGCAGTTTTCCTTTGGGAGCCGGGGAGCTGTTTTTT
d_gene: TRBD2; j_gene: TRBJ2-1; abundance: -; len: 13; v_gene: TRBV29-1; CDR3aa: CSDRTSGSSEQFF; CDR3nt: TGCAGCGATCGGACTAGCGGGTCGAGCGAGCAGTTCTTC
d_gene: TRBD2; j_gene: TRBJ2-3; abundance: -; len: 12; v_gene: TRBV7-3; CDR3aa: CASSFTSGRQYF; CDR3nt: TGTGCCAGCAGCTTTACTAGCGGGAGGCAGTATTTT
d_gene: TRBD1; j_gene: TRBJ2-5; abundance: -; len: 15; v_gene: TRBV6-2/TRBV6-3; CDR3aa: CASSYSRGYQETQYF; CDR3nt: TGTGCCAGCAGTTACTCCAGGGGGTACCAAGAGACCCAGTACTTC
d_gene: TRBD1; j_gene: TRBJ1-2; abundance: -; len: 14; v_gene: TRBV29-1; CDR3aa: CSVEVGGQNYGYTF; CDR3nt: TGCAGCGTTGAAGTAGGGGGACAGAACTATGGCTACACCTTC
d_gene: -; j_gene: TRBJ1-1; abundance: -; len: 13; v_gene: TRBV5-4; CDR3aa: CASSLTSRGNAFF; CDR3nt: TGTGCCAGCAGTCTTACCAGCAGGGGCAACGCTTTCTTT
d_gene: TRBD1; j_gene: TRBJ1-5; abundance: -; len: 14; v_gene: TRBV28; CDR3aa: CASRSPGQNQPQHF; CDR3nt: TGTGCCAGCAGGTCCCCGGGACAGAATCAGCCCCAGCATTTT
d_gene: -; j_gene: TRBJ1-1; abundance: -; len: 16; v_gene: TRBV18; CDR3aa: CASSPLPTASNTEAFF; CDR3nt: TGTGCCAGCTCACCACTCCCGACAGCTTCGAACACTGAAGCTTTCTTT
d_gene: -; j_gene: TRBJ1-2; abundance: -; len: 13; v_gene: TRBV4-1; CDR3aa: CASSQGDTLGYTF; CDR3nt: TGCGCCAGCAGCCAAGGGGACACTCTGGGCTACACCTTC
d_gene: TRBD1; j_gene: TRBJ2-7; abundance: -; len: 15; v_gene: TRBV30; CDR3aa: CAWSVGAGGRYEQYF; CDR3nt: TGTGCCTGGAGTGTAGGGGCAGGGGGCCGTTACGAGCAGTACTTC
d_gene: -; j_gene: TRBJ1-5; abundance: once; len: 15; v_gene: TRBV13; CDR3aa: CASSRGRYSNQPQHF; CDR3nt: TGTGCCAGCAGCCGAGGGAGATATAGCAATCAGCCCCAGCATTTT
d_gene: -; j_gene: TRBJ1-2; abundance: once; len: 14; v_gene: TRBV5-1; CDR3aa: CASSPDGGVGGYTF; CDR3nt: TGCGCCAGCAGCCCCGATGGGGGGGTAGGTGGCTACACCTTC
d_gene: -; j_gene: TRBJ2-5; abundance: few; len: 11; v_gene: TRBV11-2; CDR3aa: CASSSSQTQYF; CDR3nt: TGTGCCAGCAGCTCGAGCCAGACCCAGTACTTC
d_gene: -; j_gene: TRBJ1-5; abundance: -; len: 14; v_gene: TRBV25-1; CDR3aa: CASSESRVDQPQHF; CDR3nt: TGTGCCAGCAGTGAATCTCGGGTAGACCAGCCCCAGCATTTT
d_gene: TRBD1; j_gene: TRBJ1-4; abundance: -; len: 15; v_gene: TRBV2; CDR3aa: CASSGDRDGGEKLFF; CDR3nt: TGTGCCAGCAGTGGGGACAGGGATGGGGGTGAAAAACTGTTTTTT
d_gene: TRBD1; j_gene: TRBJ2-2; abundance: once; len: 13; v_gene: TRBV30; CDR3aa: CAWSMGTAGELFF; CDR3nt: TGTGCCTGGAGTATGGGGACAGCCGGGGAGCTGTTTTTT
d_gene: TRBD2; j_gene: TRBJ2-7; abundance: -; len: 15; v_gene: TRBV3-1/TRBV3-2; CDR3aa: CASSQGRSGGGQQYF; CDR3nt: TGTGCCAGCAGCCAAGGAAGGAGCGGGGGTGGGCAGCAGTACTTC
d_gene: -; j_gene: TRBJ2-1; abundance: -; len: 15; v_gene: TRBV5-4; CDR3aa: CASSLDANAYNEQFF; CDR3nt: TGTGCCAGCAGCTTGGATGCGAATGCGTACAATGAGCAGTTCTTC
d_gene: TRBD1; j_gene: TRBJ1-1; abundance: -; len: 15; v_gene: TRBV7-9; CDR3aa: CASESFGRGHTEAFF; CDR3nt: TGTGCCAGCGAATCATTTGGCAGGGGGCACACTGAAGCTTTCTTT
d_gene: TRBD1; j_gene: TRBJ1-2; abundance: -; len: 13; v_gene: TRBV7-2; CDR3aa: CASSKDRVGGYTF; CDR3nt: TGTGCCAGCAGCAAGGACAGGGTGGGCGGCTACACCTTC
d_gene: TRBD1; j_gene: TRBJ1-3; abundance: -; len: 21; v_gene: TRBV4-1; CDR3aa: CASSQVSRDRGAIGSGNTIYF; CDR3nt: TGCGCCAGCAGCCAAGTTTCCCGGGACAGGGGTGCTATAGGTTCTGGAAACACCATATATTTT
d_gene: -; j_gene: TRBJ1-2; abundance: -; len: 13; v_gene: TRBV6-2/TRBV6-3; CDR3aa: CASSQTGDYGYTF; CDR3nt: TGTGCCAGCAGCCAGACAGGAGACTATGGCTACACCTTC
d_gene: -; j_gene: TRBJ1-1; abundance: -; len: 12; v_gene: TRBV30; CDR3aa: CAWTGASTEAFF; CDR3nt: TGTGCCTGGACAGGGGCGAGCACTGAAGCTTTCTTT